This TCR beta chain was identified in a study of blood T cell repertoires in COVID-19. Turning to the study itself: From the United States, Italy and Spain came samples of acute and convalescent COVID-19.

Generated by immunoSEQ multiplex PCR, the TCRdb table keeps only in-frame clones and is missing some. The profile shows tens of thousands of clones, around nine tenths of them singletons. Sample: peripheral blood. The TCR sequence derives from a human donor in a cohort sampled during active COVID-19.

The CDR3 here is CASSPPRQGIYYEQYF. For the CDR3, the DNA is TGTGCCAGCTCACCACCGAGGCAGGGGATTTACTACGAGCAGTACTTC. This rearrangement joins TRBV18 to TRBJ2-7, with D possibly TRBD1 on 6 matching bases. The CDR3 runs 16 residues. Trimming took 0 bases from V and 3 from J, leaving 15 bases between them. Germline-derived CDR1 and CDR2 are KGHSH and LQKENI.